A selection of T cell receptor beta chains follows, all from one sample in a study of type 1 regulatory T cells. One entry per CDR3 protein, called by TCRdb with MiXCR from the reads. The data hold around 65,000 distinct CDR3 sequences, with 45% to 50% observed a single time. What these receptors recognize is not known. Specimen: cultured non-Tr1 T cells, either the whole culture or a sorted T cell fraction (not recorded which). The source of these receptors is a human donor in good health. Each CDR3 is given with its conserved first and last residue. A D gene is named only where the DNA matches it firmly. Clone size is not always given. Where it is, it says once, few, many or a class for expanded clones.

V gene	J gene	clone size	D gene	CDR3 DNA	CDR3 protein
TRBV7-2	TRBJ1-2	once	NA	TGTGCCAGCAGCCCTACAAAGGACGGTGGCTACACCTTC	CASSPTKDGGYTF
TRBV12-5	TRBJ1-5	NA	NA	TGTGCTAGTGGTTTGGCCCAAAACGGCACCGGGGGGGATCAGCCCCAGCATTTT	CASGLAQNGTGGDQPQHF
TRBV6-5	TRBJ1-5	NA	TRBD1	TGTGCCAGCAAGACAGGGGGCAATCAGCCCCAGCATTTT	CASKTGGNQPQHF
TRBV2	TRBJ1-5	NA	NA	TGTGCCAGCAGTGATCAGGGCAGCTATCAGCCCCAGCATTTT	CASSDQGSYQPQHF
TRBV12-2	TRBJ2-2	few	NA	TGTGCAAGTCGCGCCTCCCCACTCGGCGGGAGGACCGGGGAGCTGTTTTTT	CASRASPLGGRTGELFF
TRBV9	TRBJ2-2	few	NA	TGTGCCAGCAGCGCTAGGGCCCATTACACCGGGGAGCTGTTTTTT	CASSARAHYTGELFF
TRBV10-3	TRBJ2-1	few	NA	TGTGCCATCAGGGAGCGTCACCAAACGTACAATGAGCAGTTCTTC	CAIRERHQTYNEQFF
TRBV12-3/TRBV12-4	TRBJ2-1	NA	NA	TGTGCCAGCAGTCTCATCGTGGGGAATGAGCAGTTCTTC	CASSLIVGNEQFF
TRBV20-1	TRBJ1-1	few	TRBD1	TGCAGTGCTAGAGGGGGCAGGGGGTATGGGGCGAACACTGAAGCTTTCTTT	CSARGGRGYGANTEAFF
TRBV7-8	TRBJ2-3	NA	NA	TGTGCCAGCAGCTTAGCGCCCCACACAGATACGCAGTATTTT	CASSLAPHTDTQYF
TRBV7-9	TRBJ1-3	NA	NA	TGTGCCAGCAGCGGGATGTCAGCACTCTCTGGAAACACCATATATTTT	CASSGMSALSGNTIYF
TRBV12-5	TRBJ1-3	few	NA	TGTGCTAGTGGTTCGTCGGGCTCTGGAAACACCATATATTTT	CASGSSGSGNTIYF
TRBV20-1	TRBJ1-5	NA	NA	TGCAGTGCTAGAGAGGGGGCGGGCAATCAGCCCCAGCATTTT	CSAREGAGNQPQHF
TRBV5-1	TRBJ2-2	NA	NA	TGCGCCAGCAGACAGACAGCTCTTAACACCGGGGAGCTGTTTTTT	CASRQTALNTGELFF
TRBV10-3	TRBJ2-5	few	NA	TGTGCCATCCGGGGCACAGAGTCCCAAGAGACCCAGTACTTC	CAIRGTESQETQYF
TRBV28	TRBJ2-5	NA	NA	TGTGCCAGCAGTTTATCGACCATACAAGAGACCCAGTACTTC	CASSLSTIQETQYF
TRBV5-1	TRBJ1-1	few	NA	TGCGCCAGCAGCTTGGTTAGCGAGAACACTGAAGCTTTCTTT	CASSLVSENTEAFF
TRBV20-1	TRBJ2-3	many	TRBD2	TGCAGTGCTACGGGACTCACTAGCGTTAGGACAGATACGCAGTATTTT	CSATGLTSVRTDTQYF
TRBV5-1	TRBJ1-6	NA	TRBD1	TGCGCCAGCAGCTTTCTAGGACAGGGGGTGATTAATTCACCCCTCCACTTT	CASSFLGQGVINSPLHF
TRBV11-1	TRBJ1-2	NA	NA	TGTGCCAGCAGCCTAACAGGGACCGTCGGGACGGCGGTCTATGGCTACACCTTC	CASSLTGTVGTAVYGYTF
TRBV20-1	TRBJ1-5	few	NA	TGCAGTGCTAGAGATTACCGGGACTACAATCAGCCCCAGCATTTT	CSARDYRDYNQPQHF
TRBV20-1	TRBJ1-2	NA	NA	TGCAGTGCTCGGGAAGGTAGAGGTGGAATCTATGGCTACACCTTC	CSAREGRGGIYGYTF
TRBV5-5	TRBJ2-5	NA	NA	TGTGCCAGCAGCCTAGGTGGGAAGGAGACCCAGTACTTC	CASSLGGKETQYF
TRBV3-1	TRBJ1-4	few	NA	TGTGCCAGCAGCCGTACGACAGCGAATAATGAAAAACTGTTTTTT	CASSRTTANNEKLFF
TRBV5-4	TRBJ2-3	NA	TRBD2	TGTGCCAGCAGCTTGGCCGCGGGGGGCGGCACAGATACGCAGTATTTT	CASSLAAGGGTDTQYF
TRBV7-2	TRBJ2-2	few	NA	TGTGCCAGCAGCTTACTGGGGATGGGGGAGCTGTTTTTT	CASSLLGMGELFF
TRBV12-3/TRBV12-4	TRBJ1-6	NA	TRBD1	TGTGCCAGCAGTTTAAATCAGGGGGGCATTTCACCCCTCCACTTT	CASSLNQGGISPLHF
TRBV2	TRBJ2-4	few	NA	TGTGCCAGCACCGCGCCGCGGAACATTCAGTACTTC	CASTAPRNIQYF
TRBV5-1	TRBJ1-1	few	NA	TGCGCCAGCAGCGAACAGGGTCTGAACACTGAAGCTTTCTTT	CASSEQGLNTEAFF
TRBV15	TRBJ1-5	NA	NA	TGTGCCACCAGCAGAGATTTGACTTCAGAGCCCCAGCATTTT	CATSRDLTSEPQHF
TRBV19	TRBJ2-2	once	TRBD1	TGTGCCAGTAGTGCTGGACAGGGGGCCAGCGGGGAGCTGTTTTTT	CASSAGQGASGELFF
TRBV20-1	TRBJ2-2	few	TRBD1	TGCAGTGCTCGAAGGGACAGGGGCACCGGGGAGCTGTTTTTT	CSARRDRGTGELFF
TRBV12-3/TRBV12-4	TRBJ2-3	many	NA	TGTGCCAGCAGTCTTCTTGGAGATACGCAGTATTTT	CASSLLGDTQYF
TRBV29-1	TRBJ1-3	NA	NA	TGCAGCGGATCTCCGGGAACTGGAAACACCATATATTTT	CSGSPGTGNTIYF
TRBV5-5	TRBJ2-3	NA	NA	TGTGCCAGCAGCTTGATCGCACAGGGAGGGACAGATACGCAGTATTTT	CASSLIAQGGTDTQYF
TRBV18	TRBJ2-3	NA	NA	TGTGCCAGCTCACCTCCGGGCGGCTCTAGCACAGATACGCAGTATTTT	CASSPPGGSSTDTQYF
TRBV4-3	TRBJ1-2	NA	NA	TGCGCCAGCAGCCAAGACATGAGGTTAGGCTACACCTTC	CASSQDMRLGYTF
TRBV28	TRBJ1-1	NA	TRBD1	TGTGCCAGCAGTTCCGTGGGACAGGGAAAAACTGAAGCTTTCTTT	CASSSVGQGKTEAFF
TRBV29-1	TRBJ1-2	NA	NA	TGCGGCGTTGTCGGGGACGGACCTAACTATGGCTACACCTTC	CGVVGDGPNYGYTF
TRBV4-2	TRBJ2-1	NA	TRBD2	TGTGCCAGCAGCCAAGATGGGTCGGCTAGCGGGGGGAACGAGCAGTTCTTC	CASSQDGSASGGNEQFF
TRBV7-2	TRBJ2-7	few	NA	TGTGCCAGCAGCTTAGTGCAGGGGAACTACGAGCAGTACTTC	CASSLVQGNYEQYF
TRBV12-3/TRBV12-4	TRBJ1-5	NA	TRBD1	TGTGCCAGCAGGAGATCGACAGGGGACGACGATATTCAGCCCCAGCATTTT	CASRRSTGDDDIQPQHF
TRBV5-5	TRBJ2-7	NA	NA	TGTGCCAGCAGCTTGCTGGCGTCAGGGGTCTACGAGCAGTACTTC	CASSLLASGVYEQYF
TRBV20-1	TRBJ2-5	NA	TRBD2	TGCAGTGCTGAGTCCCCCGGGACTAGCGGGGGGGGCGCAGAGACCCAGTACTTC	CSAESPGTSGGGAETQYF
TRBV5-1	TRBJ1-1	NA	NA	TGCGCCAGCAGCTTGACGAGGAACACTGAAGCTTTCTTT	CASSLTRNTEAFF
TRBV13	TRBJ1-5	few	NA	TGTGCCAGCAGCCGGGGCGGCAATCAGCCCCAGCATTTT	CASSRGGNQPQHF
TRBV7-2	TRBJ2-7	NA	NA	TGTGCCAGCAGCTCCCAGGGAATCCACGAGCAGTACTTC	CASSSQGIHEQYF
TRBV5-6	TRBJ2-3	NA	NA	TGTGCCAGCAGCCGTTGGGGGACGGGGAGCACAGATACGCAGTATTTT	CASSRWGTGSTDTQYF
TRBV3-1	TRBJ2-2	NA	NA	TGTGCCAGCAGCCAGAGGACAGCCAGGAACACCGGGGAGCTGTTTTTT	CASSQRTARNTGELFF
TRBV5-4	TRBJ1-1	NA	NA	TGTGCCAGCAGCTTGAATCAAAATGAAGCTTTCTTT	CASSLNQNEAFF
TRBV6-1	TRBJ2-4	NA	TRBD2	TGTGCCAGCAGGGACCACCTACTAGCGGGGGGAGCCAAAAACATTCAGTACTTC	CASRDHLLAGGAKNIQYF
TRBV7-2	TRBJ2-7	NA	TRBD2	TGTGCCAGCGCTGGGGGGGGGATCGGCGAGCAGTACTTC	CASAGGGIGEQYF
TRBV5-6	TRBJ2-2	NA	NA	TGTGCCAGCAGCTTGGGATGGGAGCTCTATACCGGGGAGCTGTTTTTT	CASSLGWELYTGELFF
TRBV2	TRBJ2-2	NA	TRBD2	TGTGCCAGCAGTGAAGCGGCGGGGGGGAACACCGGGGAGCTGTTTTTT	CASSEAAGGNTGELFF
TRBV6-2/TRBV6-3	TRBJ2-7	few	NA	TGTGCCAGCTCCTGGACCTACGAGCAGTACTTC	CASSWTYEQYF
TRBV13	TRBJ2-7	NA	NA	TGTGCCAGCAGCCTAGGACCCGGCAGCTCCTACGAGCAGTACTTC	CASSLGPGSSYEQYF